This T cell receptor beta chain comes out of a study of T cell changes during pregnancy in multiple sclerosis. From germline, CDR1 is MNHEY and CDR2 SMNVEV (reference sequence). The CDR3 runs 14 residues. V dropped 0 bases and J dropped 8 bases, with 13 bases sitting between them. Sequencing was performed with immunoSEQ multiplex PCR; in TCRdb, only in-frame clones are kept and a portion is missing. The table has tens of thousands of clones, 91% seen once. This TCR derives from a female donor with multiple sclerosis, enrolled in a pregnancy study. The chain employs TRBV27 and TRBJ1-1; D may be TRBD1 (6 bases). The input for sequencing was CD8+ T cells from peripheral blood mononuclear cells, taken before pregnancy. The CDR3 sequence: CASSLSGGGGEAFF. CDR3 sequence (DNA): TGTGCCAGCAGTTTATCGGGAGGCGGGGGCGAAGCTTTCTTT.